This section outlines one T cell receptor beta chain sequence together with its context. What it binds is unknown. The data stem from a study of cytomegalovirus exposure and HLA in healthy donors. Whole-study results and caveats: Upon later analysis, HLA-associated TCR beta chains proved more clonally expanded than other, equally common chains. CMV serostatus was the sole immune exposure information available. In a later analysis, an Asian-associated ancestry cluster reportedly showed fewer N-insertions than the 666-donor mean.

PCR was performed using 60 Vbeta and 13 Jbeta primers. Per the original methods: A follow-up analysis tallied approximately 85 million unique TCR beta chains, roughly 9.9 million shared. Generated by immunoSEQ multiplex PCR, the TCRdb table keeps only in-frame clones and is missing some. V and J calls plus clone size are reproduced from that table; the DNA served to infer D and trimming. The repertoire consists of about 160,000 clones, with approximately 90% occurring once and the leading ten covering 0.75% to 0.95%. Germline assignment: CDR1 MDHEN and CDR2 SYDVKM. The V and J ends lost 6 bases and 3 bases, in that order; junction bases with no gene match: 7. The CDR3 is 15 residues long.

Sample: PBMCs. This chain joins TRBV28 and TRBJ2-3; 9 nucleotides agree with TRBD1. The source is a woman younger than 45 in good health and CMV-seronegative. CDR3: CASSTTGGATDTQYF. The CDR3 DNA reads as TGTGCCAGCAGCACCACAGGGGGCGCGACAGATACGCAGTATTTT.